This T cell receptor beta chain stems from a study of blood T cell repertoires in COVID-19. The table lists this clone with a few counts. Profiled with immunoSEQ multiplex PCR; TCRdb holds only in-frame clones, not every one. The profile shows 200,000 to 250,000 clones, about 80% of them singletons. Germline-derived CDR1 and CDR2 are SGHTA and FQGNSA. V gave up 5 bases and J gave up 7 bases; unmatched junction bases: 15. The CDR3 is made up of 16 amino acids. Sequenced sample: PBMCs or T cells enriched from blood (not recorded which). This chain joins TRBV7-2 and TRBJ1-1, with 8 positions matching TRBD1. The TCR comes from a man between 60 and 70 years old who had recovered from COVID-19. CDR3 in amino acids: CASSPPGQGAKDEAFF. The CDR3 DNA reads TGTGCCAGCAGCCCTCCGGGGCAGGGGGCTAAGGATGAAGCTTTCTTT.